This T cell receptor (beta chain) was captured by sequencing in a study of CD8 T cells in ankylosing spondylitis. Study-level findings and limits: Enrichment of disease-linked clones was reportedly significant in matched ankylosing spondylitis synovial fluid. Disease-linked clones had a CD8+ phenotype and relatively low frequency in peripheral blood.

Quantitative molecular-barcoded 5'-RACE generated the TCR beta libraries. TCRdb ran MiXCR on the 5' RACE reads and lists one entry per CDR3 protein. Among about 160,000 distinct CDR3 sequences listed, 15% to 20% were seen once. Remarks on this clonotype: As yet, its antigen is unknown.

V shed 4 bases and J shed 2 bases, with 15 bases lying between them. The germline gives CDR1 MDHEN, CDR2 SYDVKM. The CDR3 covers 16 residues. Sequences were obtained from blood, either unsorted or a sorted T cell fraction (not recorded which). The chain couples TRBV28 to TRBJ1-5; D may be TRBD1 (6 bases). The clonotype comes from a male donor with ankylosing spondylitis or in good health (not recorded which). The CDR3 DNA is TGTGCCAGCAGTTCAACCGACAGGTACGGCAATCAGCCCCAGCATTTT. Encoded protein: CASSSTDRYGNQPQHF.